The text below deals with one TCR beta chain. Its specificity is not known. The sample originates from a study of T cell responses to AZD1222 COVID-19 vaccine. General study points: There were repertoire samples only from the period after the peak T cell response.

Here immunoSEQ multiplex PCR was the method, and the copy in TCRdb shows in-frame clones only, minus some. The repertoire has roughly 67,000 clones, approximately 90% of them found once; the top ten carry over 25%. The CDR3 spans 13 residues. With V trimmed by 10 bases and J by 6 bases, 4 bases remained unmatched. Germline V gives CDR1 LNHDA, CDR2 SQIVND (reference sequence). This sequence was found in an adult who received the AZD1222 COVID-19 vaccine. The rearrangement links TRBV19 to TRBJ2-3; 13 nucleotides line up with TRBD2. The material sequenced was peripheral blood, taken 28 days after the second AZD1222 dose. CDR3 DNA: TGTGCCACTTCGACTAGCGGGAGGGATACGCAGTATTTT. Protein sequence: CATSTSGRDTQYF.